A single T cell receptor (beta chain) is shown here with its context. Antigen specificity is unknown. Then a second PCR, running roughly 6 to 11 cycles, was carried out with a sample-barcoded 5' primer and a J-beta primer mix. TCRdb fed the 5' RACE reads into MiXCR, producing one record per CDR3 protein. The sample yields roughly 860,000 distinct CDR3 sequences, about 59% seen once. The data are from a study of blood T cells in healthy people across ages. Overall study findings and caveats: Lack of knowledge of donor CMV status possibly confounded expanded clonotype changes. Estimates based on one million T cells were treated as lower bounds.

After removal of 3 bases from V and 1 base from J, the junction contained 10 bases not matched to a gene. Germline CDR1 and CDR2: SGDLS and YYNGEE. The CDR3 is 17 amino acids. At least 7 million PBMCs were isolated per sample. The specimen was blood. V is TRBV9 and J is TRBJ2-5, with 9 bases fitting TRBD2. This sequence originates from a man aged 25-45 years in good health. The CDR3 coding sequence is TGTGCCAGCAGCGCCGCCCTAGCGGGGACCTTCCAAGAGACCCAGTACTTC. Its translation: CASSAALAGTFQETQYF.